The 8 T cell receptor beta chains in this list originate from one sample, sequenced in a study of blood T cell repertoires in COVID-19. Sequenced by immunoSEQ multiplex PCR; TCRdb stores in-frame clones only, minus some. The sample lists around 270,000 clones; around 84% were seen once. The specimen was peripheral blood. Receptor source: a middle-aged woman who had recovered from COVID-19.

This clone was picked up a small number of times. This rearrangement joins TRBV2 to TRBJ2-2, with a possible D match to TRBD1 (6 bases). Germline CDR1 and CDR2: SNHLY and FYNNEI. V lost 4 bases, J lost 0 bases, and 18 bases lay in between. The CDR3 runs 18 residues. CDR3 sequence (DNA): TGTGCCAGCAGTGGACCCTCAGGGGCTGCCGCGAACACCGGGGAGCTGTTTTTT. This gives the protein CASSGPSGAAANTGELFF.

About this clone: The identical CDR3 is also encoded by other nucleotide sequences in the sample. The rearrangement joins TRBV3-1 (or the pseudogene TRBV3-2) to TRBJ1-5, with TRBD1 matching over 8 bases. The CDR3 totals 14 residues. V was clipped by 4 bases and J by 4 bases; unmatched bases: 3. Germline CDR1 and CDR2: LGHDT and YNNKEL (reference sequence). CDR3 coding DNA: TGTGCCAGCAGCCCCACAGGGGGAAATCAGCCCCAGCATTTT. Its protein is CASSPTGGNQPQHF.

The chain carries TRBV6-5 and TRBJ2-1; D perhaps matches TRBD1 (5 bases). The CDR3 loop spans 13 amino acids. Trimming removed 2 bases at V and 8 bases at J, with 10 bases between. Per the germline V gene, CDR1 is MNHEY and CDR2 is SVGAGI. The CDR3 here is CASSYIAGYEQFF. DNA of the CDR3: TGTGCCAGCAGTTACATCGCAGGGTATGAGCAGTTCTTC.

The chain is built from TRBV3-1 (or the pseudogene TRBV3-2) and TRBJ2-7, with D perhaps TRBD1 (5 bases). CDR1 is LGHDT, CDR2 YNNKEL, per germline (reference sequence). V was clipped by 1 base and J by 7 bases, with 14 bases between them. This CDR3 is built from 14 residues. The DNA of the CDR3 is TGTGCCAGCAGCCAAGTAGGGCACAAGGGGGAGCAGTACTTC. As protein: CASSQVGHKGEQYF.

V gene TRBV28 combines with J gene TRBJ1-5; a weak D match, TRBD1 (6 bases). CDR3 length equals 15 residues. The germline V gene encodes CDR1 MDHEN and CDR2 SYDVKM. The V end lost 4 bases, the J end lost 4 bases, and 14 bases lay between the germline ends. The CDR3 sequence is CASSSGALGNQPQHF. In nucleotides, the CDR3 is TGTGCCAGCAGTTCAGGGGCTTTAGGAAATCAGCCCCAGCATTTT.

J is TRBJ2-7 and V is TRBV6-6, with D perhaps TRBD1 (5 bases). CDR1 MNHNY and CDR2 SVGAGI come from the germline V gene (reference sequence). CDR3 length: 12 residues. The ends were cut back, 5 bases at V and 4 bases at J, with 9 bases in the middle. This chain's CDR3 is CASSKQGYEQYF. CDR3 DNA: TGTGCCAGCAGTAAGCAGGGTTACGAGCAGTACTTC.

The chain couples TRBV28 to TRBJ1-2; 9 bases align to TRBD1. Germline V CDR1 and CDR2: MDHEN, SYDVKM. V shed 8 bases, J shed 8 bases, and the junction held 9 bases outside the gene matches. This CDR3 region has 13 residues. The CDR3 here is CASQPGTGNGYTF. CDR3 sequence (DNA): TGTGCCAGCCAACCCGGGACAGGGAACGGCTACACCTTC.

CDR3: CASSLAPGGARTDTQYF. The CDR3 DNA reads TGCGCCAGCAGCTTGGCCCCCGGAGGGGCTCGCACAGATACGCAGTATTTT. This chain connects TRBV5-1 to TRBJ2-3; maybe TRBD2 (6 bases). V was cut by 0 bases and J by 1 base, with 15 bases left in between. The germline CDR1 and CDR2 sequences are SGHRS and YFSETQ. This CDR3 spans 17 amino acids. The whole variable domain, remainder taken from reference TRBV5-1 and TRBJ2-3, is KAGVTQTPRYLIKTRGQQVTLSCSPISGHRSVSWYQQTPGQGLQFLFEYFSETQRNKGNFPGRFSGRQFSNSRSEMNVSTLELGDSALYLCASSLAPGGARTDTQYFGPGTRLTVL.